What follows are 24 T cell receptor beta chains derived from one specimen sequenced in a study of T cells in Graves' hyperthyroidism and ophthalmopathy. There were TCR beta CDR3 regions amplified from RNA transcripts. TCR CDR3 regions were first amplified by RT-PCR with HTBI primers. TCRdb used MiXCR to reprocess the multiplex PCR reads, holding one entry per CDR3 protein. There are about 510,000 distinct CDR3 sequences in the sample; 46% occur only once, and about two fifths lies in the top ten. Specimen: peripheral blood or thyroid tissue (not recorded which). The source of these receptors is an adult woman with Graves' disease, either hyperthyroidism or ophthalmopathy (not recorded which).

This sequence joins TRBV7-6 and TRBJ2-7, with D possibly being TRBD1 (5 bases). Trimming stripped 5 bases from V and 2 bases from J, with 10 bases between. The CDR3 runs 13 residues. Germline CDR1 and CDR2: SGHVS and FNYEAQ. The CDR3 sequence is CASSLRQTYEQYF. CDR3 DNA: TGTGCCAGCAGCCTCCGACAGACCTACGAGCAGTACTTC.

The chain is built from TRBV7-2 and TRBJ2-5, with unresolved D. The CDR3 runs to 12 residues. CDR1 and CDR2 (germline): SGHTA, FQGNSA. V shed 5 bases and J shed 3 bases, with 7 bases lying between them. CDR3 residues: CASSPTEETQYF. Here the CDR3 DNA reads TGTGCCAGCAGCCCGACCGAAGAGACCCAGTACTTC.

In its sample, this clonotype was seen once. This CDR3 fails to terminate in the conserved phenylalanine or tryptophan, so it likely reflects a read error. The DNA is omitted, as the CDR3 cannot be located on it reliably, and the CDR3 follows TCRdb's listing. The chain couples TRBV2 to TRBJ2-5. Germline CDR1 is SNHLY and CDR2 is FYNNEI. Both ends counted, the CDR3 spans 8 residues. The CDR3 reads CASSDRGH.

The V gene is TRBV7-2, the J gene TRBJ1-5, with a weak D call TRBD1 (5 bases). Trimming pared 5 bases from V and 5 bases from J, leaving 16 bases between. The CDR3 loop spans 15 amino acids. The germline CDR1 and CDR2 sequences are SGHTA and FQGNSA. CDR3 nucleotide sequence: TGTGCCAGCAGCCACAAGGTGGGGGGTGATCAGCCCCAGCATTTT. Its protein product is CASSHKVGGDQPQHF.

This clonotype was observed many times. The chain's CDR3 is CSASRQQETQYF. CDR3 DNA sequence: TGCAGTGCTAGCCGTCAGCAAGAGACCCAGTACTTC. The chain joins TRBV20-1 to TRBJ2-5; no clear D gene. This CDR3 spans 12 amino acids. The germline V gene encodes CDR1 DFQATT and CDR2 SNEGSKA (reference sequence). V was trimmed by 3 bases and J by 2 bases, leaving 7 bases between them.

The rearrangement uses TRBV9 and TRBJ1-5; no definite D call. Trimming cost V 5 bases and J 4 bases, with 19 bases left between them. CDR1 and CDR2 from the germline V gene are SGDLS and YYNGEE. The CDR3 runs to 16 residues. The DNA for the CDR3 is TGTGCCAGCAGTGCTAGAGATAGGCAAGGTAATCAGCCCCAGCATTTT. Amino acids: CASSARDRQGNQPQHF.

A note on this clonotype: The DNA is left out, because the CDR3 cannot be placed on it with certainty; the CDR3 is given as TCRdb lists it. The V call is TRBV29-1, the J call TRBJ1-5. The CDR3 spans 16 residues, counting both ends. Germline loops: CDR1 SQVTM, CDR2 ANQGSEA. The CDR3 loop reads CSISVPPGRINQPQHF.

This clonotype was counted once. Here the CDR3 reads CASIETGAGQETQYF. CDR3 DNA: TGTGCCAGCATCGAAACAGGGGCGGGCCAAGAGACCCAGTACTTC. The chain has TRBV7-8 and TRBJ2-5; TRBD1 matches at 7 bases. The CDR3 is 15 amino acids. The V gene end was trimmed by 7 bases and the J gene end by 1 base; junction bases not matched to a gene: 9. From germline, CDR1 is SGHVS and CDR2 FQNEAQ.

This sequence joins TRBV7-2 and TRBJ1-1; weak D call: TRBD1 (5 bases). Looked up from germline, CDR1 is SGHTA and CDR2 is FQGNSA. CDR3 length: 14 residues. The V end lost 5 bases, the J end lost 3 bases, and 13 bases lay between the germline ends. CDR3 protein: CASSDRSFYTEAFF. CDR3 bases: TGTGCCAGCAGCGACAGAAGTTTTTACACTGAAGCTTTCTTT.

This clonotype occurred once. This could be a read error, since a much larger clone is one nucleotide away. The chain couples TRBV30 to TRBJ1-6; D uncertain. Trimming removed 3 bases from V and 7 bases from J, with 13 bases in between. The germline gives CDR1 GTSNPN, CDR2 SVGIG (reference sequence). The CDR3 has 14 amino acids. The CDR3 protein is CAWRPYGRNSPLHF. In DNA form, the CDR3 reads TGTGCCTGGAGACCGTACGGAAGGAATTCACCCCTCCACTTT. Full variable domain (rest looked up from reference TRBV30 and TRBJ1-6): SQTIHQWPATLVQPVGSPLSLECTVEGTSNPNLYWYRQAAGRGLQLLFYSVGIGQISSEVPQNLSASRPQDRQFILSSKKLLLSDSGFYLCAWRPYGRNSPLHFGNGTRLTVT.

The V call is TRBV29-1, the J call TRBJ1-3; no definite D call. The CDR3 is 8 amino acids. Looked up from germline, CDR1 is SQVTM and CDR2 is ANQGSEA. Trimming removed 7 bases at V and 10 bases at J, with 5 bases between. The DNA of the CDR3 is TGCAGCGGGGGAACCATATATTTT. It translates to CSGGTIYF.

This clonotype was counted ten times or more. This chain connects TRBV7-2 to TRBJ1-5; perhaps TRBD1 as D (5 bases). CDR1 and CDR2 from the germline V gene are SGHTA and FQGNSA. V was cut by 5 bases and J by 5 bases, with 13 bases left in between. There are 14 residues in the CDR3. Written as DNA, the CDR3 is TGTGCCAGCAGCCCCCGGGGCGGTGATCAGCCCCAGCATTTT. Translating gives CASSPRGGDQPQHF.

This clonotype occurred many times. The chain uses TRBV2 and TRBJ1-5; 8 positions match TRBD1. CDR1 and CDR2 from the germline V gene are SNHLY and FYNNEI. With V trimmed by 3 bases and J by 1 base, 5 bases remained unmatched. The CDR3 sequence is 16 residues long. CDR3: CASSDQGASSNQPQHF. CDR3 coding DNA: TGTGCCAGCAGTGATCAGGGGGCGTCGAGCAATCAGCCCCAGCATTTT.

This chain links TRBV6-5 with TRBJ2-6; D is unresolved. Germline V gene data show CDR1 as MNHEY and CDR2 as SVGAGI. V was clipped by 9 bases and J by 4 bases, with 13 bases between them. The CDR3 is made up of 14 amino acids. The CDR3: CASTYGPGANVLTF. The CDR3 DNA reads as TGTGCCAGTACTTACGGTCCCGGGGCCAACGTCCTGACTTTC.

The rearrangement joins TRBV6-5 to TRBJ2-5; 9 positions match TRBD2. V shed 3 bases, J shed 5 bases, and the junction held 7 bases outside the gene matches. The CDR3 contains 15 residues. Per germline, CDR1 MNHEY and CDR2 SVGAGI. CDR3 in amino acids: CASSYLAGETETQYF. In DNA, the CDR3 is TGTGCCAGCAGTTATTTAGCGGGAGAGACGGAGACCCAGTACTTC.

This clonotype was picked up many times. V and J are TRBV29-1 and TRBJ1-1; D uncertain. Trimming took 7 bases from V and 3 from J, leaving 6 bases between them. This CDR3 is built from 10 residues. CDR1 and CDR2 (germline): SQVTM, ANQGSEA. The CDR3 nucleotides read TGCAGCGGTGCGGACACTGAAGCTTTCTTT. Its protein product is CSGADTEAFF.

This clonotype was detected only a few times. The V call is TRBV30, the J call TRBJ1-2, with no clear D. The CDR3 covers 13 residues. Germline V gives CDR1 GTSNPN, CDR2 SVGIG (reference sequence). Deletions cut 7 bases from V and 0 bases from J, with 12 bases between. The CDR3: CASSANTNYGYTF. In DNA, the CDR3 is TGTGCCTCCTCAGCCAACACTAACTATGGCTACACCTTC.

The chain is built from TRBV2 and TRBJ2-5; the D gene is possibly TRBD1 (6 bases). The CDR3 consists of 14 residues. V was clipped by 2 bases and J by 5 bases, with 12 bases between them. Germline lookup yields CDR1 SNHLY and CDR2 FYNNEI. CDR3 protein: CASSEYAGEETQYF. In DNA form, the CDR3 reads TGTGCCAGCAGTGAATACGCAGGGGAGGAGACCCAGTACTTC. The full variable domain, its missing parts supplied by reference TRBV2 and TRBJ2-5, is EPEVTQTPSHQVTQMGQEVILRCVPISNHLYFYWYRQILGQKVEFLVSFYNNEISEKSEIFDDQFSVERPDGSNFTLKIRSTKLEDSAMYFCASSEYAGEETQYFGPGTRLLVL.

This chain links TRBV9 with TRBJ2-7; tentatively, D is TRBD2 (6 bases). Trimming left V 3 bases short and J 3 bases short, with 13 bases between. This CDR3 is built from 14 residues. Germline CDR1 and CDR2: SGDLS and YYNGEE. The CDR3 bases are TGTGCCAGCAGCGGGGGGGACTCAAGCTACGAGCAGTACTTC. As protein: CASSGGDSSYEQYF. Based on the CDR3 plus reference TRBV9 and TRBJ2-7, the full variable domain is DSGVTQTPKHLITATGQRVTLRCSPRSGDLSVYWYQQSLDQGLQFLIQYYNGEERAKGNILERFSAQQFPDLHSELNLSSLELGDSALYFCASSGGDSSYEQYFGPGTRLTVT.

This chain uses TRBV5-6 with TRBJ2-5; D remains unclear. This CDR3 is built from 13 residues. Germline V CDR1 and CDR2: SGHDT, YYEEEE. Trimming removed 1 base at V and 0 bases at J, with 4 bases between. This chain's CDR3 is CASSLSNQETQYF. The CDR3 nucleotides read TGTGCCAGCAGCTTGTCCAACCAAGAGACCCAGTACTTC.

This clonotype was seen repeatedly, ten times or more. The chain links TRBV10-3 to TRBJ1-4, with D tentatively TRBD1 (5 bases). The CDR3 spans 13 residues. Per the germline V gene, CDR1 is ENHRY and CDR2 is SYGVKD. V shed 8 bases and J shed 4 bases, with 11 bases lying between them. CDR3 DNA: TGTGCCATCCGGGGCCGCCTTAATGAAAAACTGTTTTTT. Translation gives CAIRGRLNEKLFF.

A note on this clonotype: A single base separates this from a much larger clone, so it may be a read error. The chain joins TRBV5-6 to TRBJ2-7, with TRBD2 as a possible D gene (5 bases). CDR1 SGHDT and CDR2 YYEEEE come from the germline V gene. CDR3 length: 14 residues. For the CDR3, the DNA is TGTGCCAGCAGCTTGCGGAGGAGCTCCTACGGGCAGTACTTC. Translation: CASSLRRSSYGQYF.

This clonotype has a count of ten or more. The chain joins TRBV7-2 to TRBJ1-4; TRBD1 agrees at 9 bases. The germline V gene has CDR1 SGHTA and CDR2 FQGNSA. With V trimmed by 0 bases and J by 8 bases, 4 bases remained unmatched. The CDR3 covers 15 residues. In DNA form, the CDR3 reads TGTGCCAGCAGCTTAGCGGGACAGGGTGGGGAAAAACTGTTTTTT. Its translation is CASSLAGQGGEKLFF.

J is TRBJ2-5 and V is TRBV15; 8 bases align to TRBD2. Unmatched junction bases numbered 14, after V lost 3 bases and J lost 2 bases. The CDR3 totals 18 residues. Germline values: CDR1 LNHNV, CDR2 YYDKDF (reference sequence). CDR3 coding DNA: TGTGCCACCAGCAGCCCCCTGGGGGTCGGGAGGGAGCAAGAGACCCAGTACTTC. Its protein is CATSSPLGVGREQETQYF.